This T cell receptor (beta chain) is drawn from a study of T cell changes during pregnancy in multiple sclerosis. Produced via immunoSEQ multiplex PCR; TCRdb's table is partial and in-frame only. The sample contains around 62,000 clones, around 93% of which appear only once. The TCR originated in a female donor with multiple sclerosis, enrolled in a pregnancy study. The input for sequencing was CD8+ T cells from peripheral blood mononuclear cells, taken in the second trimester of pregnancy.

In nucleotides, the CDR3 is TGTGCCAGCTTGCAGGGGGACTATGGCTACACCTTC. As protein: CASLQGDYGYTF. This chain uses TRBV6-4 with TRBJ1-2; TRBD1 matches at 7 bases. CDR3 length: 12 amino acids. The germline V gene encodes CDR1 MRHNA and CDR2 SNTAGT. V was pared by 8 bases and J by 3 bases, with 3 bases of the junction left unmatched.